A single sample gave rise to the 5 T cell receptor beta chains below, sequenced in a study of blood T cell repertoires in COVID-19. Profiled with immunoSEQ multiplex PCR; TCRdb holds only in-frame clones, not every one. The repertoire holds under 250,000 clones, with under 90% as singletons. Sequenced sample: peripheral blood. These receptors all stem from a woman aged 40 to 55 with active or convalescent COVID-19.

This chain connects TRBV4-2 to TRBJ1-3; D is undetermined. Germline-derived CDR1 and CDR2 are LGHNA and YNFKEQ. CDR3 length: 14 amino acids. The V end was cut by 0 bases, the J end by 8 bases, with 11 bases between. The CDR3 bases are TGTGCCAGCAGCCAAGAATTACGGGGAGACACCATATATTTT. This sequence encodes CASSQELRGDTIYF.

V gene TRBV19 combines with J gene TRBJ1-5; D remains ambiguous. V lost 7 bases, J lost 0 bases, and 10 bases lay in between. Germline assignment: CDR1 LNHDA and CDR2 SQIVND (reference sequence). The CDR3 totals 14 residues. The CDR3 region has the DNA TGTGCCAGTATGCCCCACTATAGCAATCAGCCCCAGCATTTT. This sequence encodes CASMPHYSNQPQHF. The variable domain in full, completed from reference TRBV19 and TRBJ1-5, reads DGGITQSPKYLFRKEGQNVTLSCEQNLNHDAMYWYRQDPGQGLRLIYYSQIVNDFQKGDIAEGYSVSREKKESFPLTVTSAQKNPTAFYLCASMPHYSNQPQHFGDGTRLSIL.

The chain links TRBV7-9 to TRBJ1-1, with a weak D call TRBD1 (5 bases). There are 13 residues in the CDR3. Trimming shortened V by 5 bases and J by 7 bases, and 14 bases separated the two germline ends. Germline CDR1 and CDR2: SEHNR and FQNEAQ (reference sequence). The CDR3 sequence is CASSQSGADEAFF. The CDR3 DNA sequence: TGTGCCAGCAGCCAAAGCGGGGCAGATGAAGCTTTCTTT. The full variable domain, in which reference TRBV7-9 and TRBJ1-1 provide the parts outside the CDR3, is DTGVSQNPRHKITKRGQNVTFRCDPISEHNRLYWYRQTLGQGPEFLTYFQNEAQLEKSRLLSDRFSAERPKGSFSTLEIQRTEQGDSAMYLCASSQSGADEAFFGQGTRLTVV.

This clone has only a few counts. V is TRBV9 and J is TRBJ1-2, with TRBD1 matching over 10 bases. CDR1 is SGDLS, CDR2 YYNGEE, per germline. Trimming at V came to 4 bases and at J to 2 bases, leaving 5 bases not matched to a gene. The CDR3 has 15 residues. Written as DNA, the CDR3 is TGTGCCAGCAGCCCCACGGGACAGGGGAACTATGGCTACACCTTC. As protein: CASSPTGQGNYGYTF.

The J gene is TRBJ2-7, the V gene TRBV7-3, with TRBD2 as a possible D gene (6 bases). The V gene lost 5 bases and the J gene lost 5 bases, with 19 bases spanning the gap. The CDR3 totals 15 residues. In germline, CDR1 is SGHTA, CDR2 FQGTGA. CDR3 DNA: TGTGCCAGCAGCACAACGGGGGACGGTTTGAACGAGCAGTACTTC. Amino acids: CASSTTGDGLNEQYF.